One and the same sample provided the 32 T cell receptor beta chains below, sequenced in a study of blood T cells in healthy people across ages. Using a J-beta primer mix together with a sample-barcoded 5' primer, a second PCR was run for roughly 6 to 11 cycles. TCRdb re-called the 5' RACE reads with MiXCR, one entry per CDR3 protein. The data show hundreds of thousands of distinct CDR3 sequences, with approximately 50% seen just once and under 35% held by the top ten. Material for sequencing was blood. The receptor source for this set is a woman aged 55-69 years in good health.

The CDR3: CASSPLHYSNQPQHF. CDR3 sequence (DNA): TGTGCCAGCAGCCCCCTGCATTATAGCAATCAGCCCCAGCATTTT. The chain employs TRBV7-2 and TRBJ1-5; the D is unclear. V lost 5 bases and J 0 bases, leaving 11 bases between the germline ends. Germline lookup yields CDR1 SGHTA and CDR2 FQGNSA. The CDR3 is made up of 15 amino acids.

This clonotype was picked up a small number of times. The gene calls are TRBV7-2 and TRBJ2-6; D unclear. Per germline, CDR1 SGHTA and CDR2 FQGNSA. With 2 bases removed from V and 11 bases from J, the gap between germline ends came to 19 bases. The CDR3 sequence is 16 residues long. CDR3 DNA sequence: TGTGCCAGCAGCTTAACAGTTCGCGAGACTTGGGACGTCCTGACTTTC. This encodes CASSLTVRETWDVLTF. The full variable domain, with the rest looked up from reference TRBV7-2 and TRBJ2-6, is GAGVSQSPSNKVTEKGKDVELRCDPISGHTALYWYRQSLGQGLEFLIYFQGNSAPDKSGLPSDRFSAERTGGSVSTLTIQRTQQEDSAVYLCASSLTVRETWDVLTFGAGSRLTVL.

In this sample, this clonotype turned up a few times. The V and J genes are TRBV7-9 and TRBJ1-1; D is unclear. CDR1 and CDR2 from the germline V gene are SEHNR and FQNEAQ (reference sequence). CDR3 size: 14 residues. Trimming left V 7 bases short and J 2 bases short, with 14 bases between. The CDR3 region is CASTGDHTNTEAFF. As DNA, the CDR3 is TGTGCCAGCACCGGAGACCACACCAACACTGAAGCTTTCTTT.

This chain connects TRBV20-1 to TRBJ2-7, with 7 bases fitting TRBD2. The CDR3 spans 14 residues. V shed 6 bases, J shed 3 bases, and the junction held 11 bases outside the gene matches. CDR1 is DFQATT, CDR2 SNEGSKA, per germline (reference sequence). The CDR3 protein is CSAVAGLSGYEQYF. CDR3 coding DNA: TGCAGTGCGGTGGCGGGACTATCGGGCTACGAGCAGTACTTC.

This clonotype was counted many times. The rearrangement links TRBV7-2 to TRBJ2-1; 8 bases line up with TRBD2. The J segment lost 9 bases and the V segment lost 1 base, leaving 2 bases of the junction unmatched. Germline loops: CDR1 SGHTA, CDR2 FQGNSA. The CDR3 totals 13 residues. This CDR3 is CASSLEAGGEQFF. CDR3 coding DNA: TGTGCCAGCAGCTTAGAGGCGGGAGGTGAGCAGTTCTTC. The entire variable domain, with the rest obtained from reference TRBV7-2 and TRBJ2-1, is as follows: GAGVSQSPSNKVTEKGKDVELRCDPISGHTALYWYRQSLGQGLEFLIYFQGNSAPDKSGLPSDRFSAERTGGSVSTLTIQRTQQEDSAVYLCASSLEAGGEQFFGPGTRLTVL.

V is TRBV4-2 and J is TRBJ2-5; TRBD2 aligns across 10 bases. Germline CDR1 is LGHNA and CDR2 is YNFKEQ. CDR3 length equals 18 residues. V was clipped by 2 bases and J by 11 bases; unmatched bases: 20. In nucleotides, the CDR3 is TGTGCCAGCAGCCAAACCCAACCTAGCGGGAGTCGGTGGAATGAGCAGTACTTC. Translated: CASSQTQPSGSRWNEQYF.

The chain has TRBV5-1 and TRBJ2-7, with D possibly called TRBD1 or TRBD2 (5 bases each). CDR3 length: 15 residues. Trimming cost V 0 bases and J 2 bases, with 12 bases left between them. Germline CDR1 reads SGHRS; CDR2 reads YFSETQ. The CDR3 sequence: CASSLGAGATYEQYF. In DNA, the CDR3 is TGCGCCAGCAGCTTGGGCGCCGGGGCAACCTACGAGCAGTACTTC. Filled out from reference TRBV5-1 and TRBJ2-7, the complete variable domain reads KAGVTQTPRYLIKTRGQQVTLSCSPISGHRSVSWYQQTPGQGLQFLFEYFSETQRNKGNFPGRFSGRQFSNSRSEMNVSTLELGDSALYLCASSLGAGATYEQYFGPGTRLTVT.

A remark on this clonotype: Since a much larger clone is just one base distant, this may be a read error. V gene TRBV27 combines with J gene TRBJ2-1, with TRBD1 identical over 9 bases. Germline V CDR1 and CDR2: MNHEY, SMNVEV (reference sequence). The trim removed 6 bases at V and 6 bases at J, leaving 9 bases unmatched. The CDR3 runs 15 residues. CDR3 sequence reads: CASSRQDRGSNEQFF. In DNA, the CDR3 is TGTGCCAGCAGCCGCCAGGACAGGGGTAGCAATGAGCAGTTCTTC.

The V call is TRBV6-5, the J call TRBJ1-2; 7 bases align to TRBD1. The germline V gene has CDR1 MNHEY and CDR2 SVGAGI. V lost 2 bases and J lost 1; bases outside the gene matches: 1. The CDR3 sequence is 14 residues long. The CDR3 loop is CASSYDRVNYGYTF. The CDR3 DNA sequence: TGTGCCAGCAGTTACGACAGGGTTAACTATGGCTACACCTTC.

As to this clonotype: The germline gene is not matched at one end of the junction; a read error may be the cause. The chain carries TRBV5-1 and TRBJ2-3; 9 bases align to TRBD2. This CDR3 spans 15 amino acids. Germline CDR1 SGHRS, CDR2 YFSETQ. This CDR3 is CASSFIAGVGDTRYF. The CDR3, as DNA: TGCGCCAGCAGCTTCATAGCGGGAGTTGGAGATACGCGGTATTTT.

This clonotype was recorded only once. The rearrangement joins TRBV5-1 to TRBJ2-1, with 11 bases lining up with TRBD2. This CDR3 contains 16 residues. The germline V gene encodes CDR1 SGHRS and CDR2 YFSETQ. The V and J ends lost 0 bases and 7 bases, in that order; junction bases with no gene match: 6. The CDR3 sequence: CASSLAGSGRGNEQFF. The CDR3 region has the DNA TGCGCCAGCAGCTTGGCCGGTAGCGGGAGGGGGAATGAGCAGTTCTTC.

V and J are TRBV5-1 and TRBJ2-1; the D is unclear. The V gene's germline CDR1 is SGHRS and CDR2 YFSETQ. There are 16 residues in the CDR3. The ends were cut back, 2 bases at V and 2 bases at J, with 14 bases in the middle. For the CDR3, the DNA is TGCGCCAGCAGCTTAGGACCGCGCGGCACCTACAATGAGCAGTTCTTC. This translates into CASSLGPRGTYNEQFF.

The CDR3 loop is CARTPGQRSRAFF. CDR3 DNA sequence: TGTGCCCGCACCCCGGGACAGAGGAGCAGAGCTTTCTTT. The chain joins TRBV6-6 to TRBJ1-1, with TRBD1 identical over 7 bases. CDR1 and CDR2 (germline): MNHNY, SVGAGI (reference sequence). With 11 bases clipped from V and 10 bases from J, the junction kept 16 bases outside the gene matches. CDR3 length: 13 residues.

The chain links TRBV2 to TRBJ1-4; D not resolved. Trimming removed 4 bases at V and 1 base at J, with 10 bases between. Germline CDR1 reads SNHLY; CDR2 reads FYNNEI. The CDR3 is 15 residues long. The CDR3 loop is CASSASALTNEKLFF. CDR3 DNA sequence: TGTGCCAGCAGTGCGTCCGCACTAACTAATGAAAAACTGTTTTTT.

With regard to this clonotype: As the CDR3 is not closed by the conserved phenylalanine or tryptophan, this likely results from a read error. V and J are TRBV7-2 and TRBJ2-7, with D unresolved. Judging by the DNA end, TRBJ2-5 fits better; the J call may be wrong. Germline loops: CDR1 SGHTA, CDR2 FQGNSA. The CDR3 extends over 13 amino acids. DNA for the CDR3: TGTGCCAGCAGCTTAATCAAGCAAGAGACCCAGTACTAC. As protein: CASSLIKQETQYY.

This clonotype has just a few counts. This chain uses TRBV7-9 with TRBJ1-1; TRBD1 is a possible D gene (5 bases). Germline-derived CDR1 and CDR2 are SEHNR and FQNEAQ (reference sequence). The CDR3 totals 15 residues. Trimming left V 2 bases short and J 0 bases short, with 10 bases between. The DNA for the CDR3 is TGTGCCAGCAGCTTATATGGGGGAATGAACACTGAAGCTTTCTTT. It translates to CASSLYGGMNTEAFF.

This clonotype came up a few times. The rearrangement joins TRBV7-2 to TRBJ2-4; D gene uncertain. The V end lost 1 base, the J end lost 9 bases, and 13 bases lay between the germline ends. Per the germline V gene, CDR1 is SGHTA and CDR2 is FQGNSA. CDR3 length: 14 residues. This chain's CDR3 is CASSLVGETGIQYF. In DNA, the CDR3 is TGTGCCAGCAGCTTAGTAGGAGAAACGGGCATTCAGTACTTC.

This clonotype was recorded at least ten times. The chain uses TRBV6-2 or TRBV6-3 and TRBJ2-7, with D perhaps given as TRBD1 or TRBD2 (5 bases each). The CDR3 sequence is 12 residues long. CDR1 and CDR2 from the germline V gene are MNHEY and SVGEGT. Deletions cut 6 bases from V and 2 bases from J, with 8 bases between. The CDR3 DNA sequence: TGTGCCAGCAGCACGGGACCCTACGAGCAGTACTTC. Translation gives CASSTGPYEQYF.

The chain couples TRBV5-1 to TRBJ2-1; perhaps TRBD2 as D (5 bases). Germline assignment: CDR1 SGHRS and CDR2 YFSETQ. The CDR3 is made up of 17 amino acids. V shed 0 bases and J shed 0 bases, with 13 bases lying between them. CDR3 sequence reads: CASSLGTRGGSYNEQFF. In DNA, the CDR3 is TGCGCCAGCAGCTTGGGGACTCGAGGCGGCTCCTACAATGAGCAGTTCTTC.

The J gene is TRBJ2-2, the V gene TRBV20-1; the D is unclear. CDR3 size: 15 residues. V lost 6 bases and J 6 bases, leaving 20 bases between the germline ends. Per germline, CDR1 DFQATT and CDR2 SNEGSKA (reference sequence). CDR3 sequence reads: CSALQYESLAGELFF. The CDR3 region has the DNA TGCAGTGCGCTGCAATATGAGTCCCTCGCCGGGGAGCTGTTTTTT.

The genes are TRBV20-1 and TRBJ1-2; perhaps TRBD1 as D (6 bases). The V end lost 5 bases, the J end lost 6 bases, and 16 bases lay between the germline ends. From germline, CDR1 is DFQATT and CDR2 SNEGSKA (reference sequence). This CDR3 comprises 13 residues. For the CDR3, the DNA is TGCAGTGCTGGAGTGGGGGGGCAGAATGGCTACACCTTC. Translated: CSAGVGGQNGYTF.

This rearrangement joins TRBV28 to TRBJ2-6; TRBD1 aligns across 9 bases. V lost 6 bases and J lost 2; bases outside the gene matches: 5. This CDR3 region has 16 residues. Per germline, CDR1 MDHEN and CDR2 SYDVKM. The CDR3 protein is CASRKQGAAGANVLTF. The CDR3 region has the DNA TGTGCCAGCAGGAAACAGGGGGCGGCTGGGGCCAACGTCCTGACTTTC.

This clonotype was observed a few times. The CDR3 loop reads CASSLGDREDQPQHF. The CDR3 DNA reads TGCGCCAGCAGCTTGGGGGACAGGGAGGATCAGCCCCAGCATTTT. The rearrangement joins TRBV5-1 to TRBJ1-5; 9 bases are shared with TRBD1. Germline trimming cut 0 bases from V and 5 bases from J; bases unmatched to any gene: 3. The CDR3 has 15 residues. Germline lookup yields CDR1 SGHRS and CDR2 YFSETQ.

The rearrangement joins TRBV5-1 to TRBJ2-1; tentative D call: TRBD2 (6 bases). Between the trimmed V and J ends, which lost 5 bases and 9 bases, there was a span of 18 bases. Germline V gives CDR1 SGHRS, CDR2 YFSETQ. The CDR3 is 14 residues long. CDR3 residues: CASSGGIRPTEQFF. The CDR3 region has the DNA TGCGCCAGCAGTGGCGGGATCCGACCAACTGAGCAGTTCTTC.

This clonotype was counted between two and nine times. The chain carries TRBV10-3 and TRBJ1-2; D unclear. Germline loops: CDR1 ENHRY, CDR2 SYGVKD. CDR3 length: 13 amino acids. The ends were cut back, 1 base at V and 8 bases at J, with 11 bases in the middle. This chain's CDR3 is CAISEFGVRGYTF. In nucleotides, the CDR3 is TGTGCCATCAGTGAGTTTGGAGTACGCGGCTACACCTTC.

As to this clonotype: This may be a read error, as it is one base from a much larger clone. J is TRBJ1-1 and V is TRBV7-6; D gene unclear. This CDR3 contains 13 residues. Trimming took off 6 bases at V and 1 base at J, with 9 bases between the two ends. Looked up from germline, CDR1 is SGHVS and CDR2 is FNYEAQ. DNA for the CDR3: TGTGCCAGCAGACCCGGGGAGAACACTGAAGCTTTCTTT. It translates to CASRPGENTEAFF. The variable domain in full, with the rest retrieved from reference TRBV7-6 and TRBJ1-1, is GAGVSQSPRYKVTKRGQDVALRCDPISGHVSLYWYRQALGQGPEFLTYFNYEAQQDKSGLPNDRFSAERPEGSISTLTIQRTEQRDSAMYRCASRPGENTEAFFGQGTRLTVV.

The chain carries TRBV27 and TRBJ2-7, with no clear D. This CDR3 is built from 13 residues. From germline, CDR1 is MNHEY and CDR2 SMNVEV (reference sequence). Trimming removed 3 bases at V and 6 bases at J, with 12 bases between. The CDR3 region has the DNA TGTGCCAGCAGTTTGAACAGTCCCAGCGAGCAGTACTTC. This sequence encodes CASSLNSPSEQYF.

The CDR3 coding sequence is TGTGCCAGCAGCTTAGTACCATCCGGGCGCGATTATTCACCCCTCCACTTT. Its translation: CASSLVPSGRDYSPLHF. The chain links TRBV7-8 to TRBJ1-6; D is ambiguous. Trimming pared 1 base from V and 8 bases from J, leaving 18 bases between. The CDR3 is made up of 17 amino acids. Germline V gene lookup returns CDR1 SGHVS and CDR2 FQNEAQ.

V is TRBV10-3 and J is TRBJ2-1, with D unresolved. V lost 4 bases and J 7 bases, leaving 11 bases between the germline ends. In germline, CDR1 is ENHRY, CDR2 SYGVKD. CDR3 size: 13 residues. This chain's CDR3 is CAISAPKDNEQFF. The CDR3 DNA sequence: TGTGCCATCAGTGCGCCCAAGGATAATGAGCAGTTCTTC.

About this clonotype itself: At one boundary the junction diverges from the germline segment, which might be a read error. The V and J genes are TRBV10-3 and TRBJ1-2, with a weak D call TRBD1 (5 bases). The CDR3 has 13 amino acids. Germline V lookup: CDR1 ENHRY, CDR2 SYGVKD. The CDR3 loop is CAIRARASGGHTF. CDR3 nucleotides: TGTGCCATCAGGGCCAGGGCATCAGGTGGCCACACCTTC.

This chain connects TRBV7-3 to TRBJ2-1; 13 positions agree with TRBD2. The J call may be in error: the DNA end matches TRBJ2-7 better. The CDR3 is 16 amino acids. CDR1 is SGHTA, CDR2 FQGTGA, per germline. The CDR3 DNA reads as TGTGCCAGCAGCCCCGGGACTAGCGGGGCCTACAATGAGCAGTACTTC. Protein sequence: CASSPGTSGAYNEQYF.

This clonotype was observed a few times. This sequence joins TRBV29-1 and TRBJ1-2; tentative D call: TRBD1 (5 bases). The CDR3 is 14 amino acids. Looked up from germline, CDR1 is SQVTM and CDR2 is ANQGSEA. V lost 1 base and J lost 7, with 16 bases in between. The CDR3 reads CSVEGPGMGGGYTF. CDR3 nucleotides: TGCAGCGTTGAAGGTCCGGGGATGGGGGGTGGCTACACCTTC.